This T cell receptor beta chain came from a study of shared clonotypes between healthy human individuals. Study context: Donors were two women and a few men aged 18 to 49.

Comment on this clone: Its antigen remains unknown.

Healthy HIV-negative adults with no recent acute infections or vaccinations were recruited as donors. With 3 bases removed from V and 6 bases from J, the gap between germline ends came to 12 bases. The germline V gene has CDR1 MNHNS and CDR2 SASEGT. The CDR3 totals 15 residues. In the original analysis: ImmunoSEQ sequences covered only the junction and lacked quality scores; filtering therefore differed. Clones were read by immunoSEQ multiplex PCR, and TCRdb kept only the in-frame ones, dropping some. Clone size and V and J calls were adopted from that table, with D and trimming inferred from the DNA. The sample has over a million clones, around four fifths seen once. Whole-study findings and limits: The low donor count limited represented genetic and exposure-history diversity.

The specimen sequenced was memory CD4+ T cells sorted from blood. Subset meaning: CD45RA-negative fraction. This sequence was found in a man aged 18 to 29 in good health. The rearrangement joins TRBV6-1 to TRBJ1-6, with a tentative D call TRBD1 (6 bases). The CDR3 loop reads CASSEVQGANSPLHF. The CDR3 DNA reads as TGTGCCAGCAGTGAGGTACAGGGCGCTAATTCACCCCTCCACTTT.